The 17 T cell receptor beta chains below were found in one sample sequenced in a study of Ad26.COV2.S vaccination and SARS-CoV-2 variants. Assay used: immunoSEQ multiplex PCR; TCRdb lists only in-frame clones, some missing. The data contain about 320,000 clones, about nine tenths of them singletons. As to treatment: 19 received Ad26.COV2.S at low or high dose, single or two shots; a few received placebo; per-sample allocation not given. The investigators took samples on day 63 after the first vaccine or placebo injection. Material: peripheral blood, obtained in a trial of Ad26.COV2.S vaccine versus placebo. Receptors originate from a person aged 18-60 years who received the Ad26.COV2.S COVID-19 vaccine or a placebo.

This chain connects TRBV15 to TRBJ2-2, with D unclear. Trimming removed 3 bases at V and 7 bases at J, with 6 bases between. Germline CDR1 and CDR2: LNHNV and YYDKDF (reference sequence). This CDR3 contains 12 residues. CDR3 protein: CATSSSIGELFF. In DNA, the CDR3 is TGTGCCACCAGCAGCAGTATCGGGGAGCTGTTTTTT. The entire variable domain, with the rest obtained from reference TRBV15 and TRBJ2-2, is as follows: DAMVIQNPRYQVTQFGKPVTLSCSQTLNHNVMYWYQQKSSQAPKLLFHYYDKDFNNEADTPDNFQSRRPNTSFCFLDIRSPGLGDTAMYLCATSSSIGELFFGEGSRLTVL.

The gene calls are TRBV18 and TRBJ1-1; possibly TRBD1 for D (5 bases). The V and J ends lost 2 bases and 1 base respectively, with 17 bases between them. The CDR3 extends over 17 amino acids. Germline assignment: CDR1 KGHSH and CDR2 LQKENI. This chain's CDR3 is CASSPRVTGYTNTEAFF. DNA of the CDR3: TGTGCCAGCTCACCAAGGGTTACAGGCTACACGAACACTGAAGCTTTCTTT.

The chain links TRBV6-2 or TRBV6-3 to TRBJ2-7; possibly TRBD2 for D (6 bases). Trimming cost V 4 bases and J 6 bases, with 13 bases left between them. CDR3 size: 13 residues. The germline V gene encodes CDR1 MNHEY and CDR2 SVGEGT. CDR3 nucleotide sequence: TGTGCCAGCAGTTCTGGAGGGGTAGGCGAGCAGTACTTC. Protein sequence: CASSSGGVGEQYF.

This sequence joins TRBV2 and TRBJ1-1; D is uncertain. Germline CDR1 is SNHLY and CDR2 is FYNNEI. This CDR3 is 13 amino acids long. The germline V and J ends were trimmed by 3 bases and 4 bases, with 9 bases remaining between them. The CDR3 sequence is CASSEEYGTEAFF. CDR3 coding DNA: TGTGCCAGCAGTGAGGAGTACGGCACTGAAGCTTTCTTT.

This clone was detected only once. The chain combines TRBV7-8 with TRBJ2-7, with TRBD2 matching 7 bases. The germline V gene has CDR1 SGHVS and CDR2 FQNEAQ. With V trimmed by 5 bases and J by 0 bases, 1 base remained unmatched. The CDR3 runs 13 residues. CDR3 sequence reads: CASSRGSSYEQYV. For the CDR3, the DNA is TGTGCCAGCAGCCGCGGGAGCTCCTACGAGCAGTACGTC.

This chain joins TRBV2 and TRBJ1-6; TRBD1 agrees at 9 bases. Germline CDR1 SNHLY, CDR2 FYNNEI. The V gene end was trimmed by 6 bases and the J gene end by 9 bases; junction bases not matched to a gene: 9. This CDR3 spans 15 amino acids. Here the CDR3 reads CASRNTGTGSSPLHF. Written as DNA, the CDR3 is TGTGCCAGCAGAAACACCGGGACAGGGAGTTCACCCCTCCACTTT.

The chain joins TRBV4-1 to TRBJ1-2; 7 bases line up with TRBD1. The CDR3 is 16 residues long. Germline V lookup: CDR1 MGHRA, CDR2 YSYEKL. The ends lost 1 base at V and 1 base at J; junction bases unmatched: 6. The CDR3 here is CASSQAMGQINYGYTF. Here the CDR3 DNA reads TGCGCCAGCAGCCAAGCGATGGGACAGATTAACTATGGCTACACCTTC.

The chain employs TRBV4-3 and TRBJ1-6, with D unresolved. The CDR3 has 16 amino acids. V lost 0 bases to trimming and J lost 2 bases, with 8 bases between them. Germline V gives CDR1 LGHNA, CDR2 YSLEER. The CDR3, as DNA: TGCGCCAGCAGCCAAGAATACGGAACCTATAATTCACCCCTCCACTTT. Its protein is CASSQEYGTYNSPLHF.

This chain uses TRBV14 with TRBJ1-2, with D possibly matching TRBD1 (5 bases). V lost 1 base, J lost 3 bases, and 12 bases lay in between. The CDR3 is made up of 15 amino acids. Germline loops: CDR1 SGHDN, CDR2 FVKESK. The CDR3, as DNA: TGTGCCAGCAGCCAAGTCCTTGGGACGGACTATGGCTACACCTTC. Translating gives CASSQVLGTDYGYTF. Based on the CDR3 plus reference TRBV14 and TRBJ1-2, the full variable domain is EAGVTQFPSHSVIEKGQTVTLRCDPISGHDNLYWYRRVMGKEIKFLLHFVKESKQDESGMPNNRFLAERTGGTYSTLKVQPAELEDSGVYFCASSQVLGTDYGYTFGSGTRLTVV.

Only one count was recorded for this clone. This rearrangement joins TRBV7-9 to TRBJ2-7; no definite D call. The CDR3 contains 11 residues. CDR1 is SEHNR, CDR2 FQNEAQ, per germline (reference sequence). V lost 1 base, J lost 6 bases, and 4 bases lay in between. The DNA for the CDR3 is TGTGCCAGCAGCTTAGGAGCCGAGCAGTACTTC. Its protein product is CASSLGAEQYF.

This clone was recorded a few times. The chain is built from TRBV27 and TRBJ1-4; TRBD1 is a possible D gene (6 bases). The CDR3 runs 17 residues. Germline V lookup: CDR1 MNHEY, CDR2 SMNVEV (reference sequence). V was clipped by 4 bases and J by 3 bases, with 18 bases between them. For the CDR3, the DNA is TGTGCCAGCAGTTCTCTACTACAGGGCTTCGCTAATGAAAAACTGTTTTTT. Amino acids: CASSSLLQGFANEKLFF.

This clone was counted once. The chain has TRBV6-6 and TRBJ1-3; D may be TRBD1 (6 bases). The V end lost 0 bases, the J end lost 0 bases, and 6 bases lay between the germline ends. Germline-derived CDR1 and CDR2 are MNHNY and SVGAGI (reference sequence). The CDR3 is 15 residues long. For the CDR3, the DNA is TGTGCCAGCAGTTACTCGACAGGCTCTGGAAACACCATATATTTT. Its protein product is CASSYSTGSGNTIYF.

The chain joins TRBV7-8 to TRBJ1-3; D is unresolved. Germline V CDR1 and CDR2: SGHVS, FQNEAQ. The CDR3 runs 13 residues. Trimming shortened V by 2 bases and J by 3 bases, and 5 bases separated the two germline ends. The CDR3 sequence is CASSLTIGNTIYF. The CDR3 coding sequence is TGTGCCAGCAGCTTAACCATTGGAAACACCATATATTTT.

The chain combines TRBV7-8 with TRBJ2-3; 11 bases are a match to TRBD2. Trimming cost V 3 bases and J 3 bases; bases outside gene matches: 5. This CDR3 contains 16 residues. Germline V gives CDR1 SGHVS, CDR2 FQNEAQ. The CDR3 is CASSLRASGGTDTQYF. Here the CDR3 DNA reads TGTGCCAGCAGCTTGCGGGCTAGCGGGGGGACAGATACGCAGTATTTT.

The DNA of the CDR3 is TGTGCCAGCAGCCGGGGACTAGACGTTGTCAACCGCAATGAGCAGTTCTTC. This sequence encodes CASSRGLDVVNRNEQFF. This chain connects TRBV6-2 or TRBV6-3 to TRBJ2-1, with 8 bases fitting TRBD2. CDR1 and CDR2 from the germline V gene are MNHEY and SVGEGT. The CDR3 loop spans 17 amino acids. J lost 6 bases, V lost 6 bases, and 16 bases had no gene match.

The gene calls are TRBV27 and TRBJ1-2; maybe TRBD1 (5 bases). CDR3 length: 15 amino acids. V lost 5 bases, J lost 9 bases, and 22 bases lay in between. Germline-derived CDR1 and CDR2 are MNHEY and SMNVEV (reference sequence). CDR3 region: CASSLGGGTMVSYTF. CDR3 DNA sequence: TGTGCCAGCAGTCTCGGTGGAGGGACTATGGTTAGCTACACCTTC.

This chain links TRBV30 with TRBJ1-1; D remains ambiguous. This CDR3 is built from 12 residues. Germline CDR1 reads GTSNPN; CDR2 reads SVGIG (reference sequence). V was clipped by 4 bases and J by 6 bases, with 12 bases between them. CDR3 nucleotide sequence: TGTGCCTGGAACCCGAGGAGGGCTGAAGCTTTCTTT. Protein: CAWNPRRAEAFF.